A selection of T cell receptor beta chains follows, all from one sample in a study of shared clonotypes between healthy human individuals. The method was immunoSEQ multiplex PCR; TCRdb's version includes in-frame clones alone and lacks a portion of them. This sample yields about 1.5 million clones, of which about 98% are seen a single time; about 0.4% belongs to the top ten. The sample comprised naive CD4+ T cells sorted from blood. Every receptor here comes from a man between 25 and 39 years old in good health. Both conserved end residues are part of each CDR3. The D gene is left open where the match is weak.

V gene: TRBV6-4; J gene: TRBJ2-1; D gene: -; CDR3 DNA: TGTGCCAGGGGGGTCAACCGCTACAATGAGCAGTTCTTC; CDR3 protein: CARGVNRYNEQFF
V gene: TRBV5-1; J gene: TRBJ2-7; D gene: -; CDR3 DNA: TGCGCCAGCAGCCCCCTTTTGGGCCCCTCCTACGAGCAGTACTTC; CDR3 protein: CASSPLLGPSYEQYF
V gene: TRBV10-3; J gene: TRBJ2-5; D gene: -; CDR3 DNA: TGTGCCATCAGTGACCTAGGGGGAGAGACCCAGTACTTC; CDR3 protein: CAISDLGGETQYF
V gene: TRBV7-2; J gene: TRBJ1-5; D gene: -; CDR3 DNA: TGTGCCAGCAGCTTAGATTCCGTGAGAACAAATCAGCCCCAGCATTTT; CDR3 protein: CASSLDSVRTNQPQHF
V gene: TRBV15; J gene: TRBJ2-5; D gene: -; CDR3 DNA: TGTGCCACCAGCAGCGGGGAGACCCAGTACTTC; CDR3 protein: CATSSGETQYF
V gene: TRBV30; J gene: TRBJ2-4; D gene: -; CDR3 DNA: TGTGCCTGGAGTTTGGGGGGAGAAGGAAACATTCAGTACTTC; CDR3 protein: CAWSLGGEGNIQYF
V gene: TRBV27; J gene: TRBJ2-7; D gene: TRBD2; CDR3 DNA: TGTGCCAGCAGCCCTTTGTTAGCGGGAGGGCCGGGCGCCTACGAGCAGTACTTC; CDR3 protein: CASSPLLAGGPGAYEQYF
V gene: TRBV10-3; J gene: TRBJ2-3; D gene: -; CDR3 DNA: TGTGCCATCAGGGGGGGAGACAGGACAGATACGCAGTATTTT; CDR3 protein: CAIRGGDRTDTQYF
V gene: TRBV5-6; J gene: TRBJ2-7; D gene: TRBD2; CDR3 DNA: TGTGCCAGCAGCTCGACTAGCGGAGTCCCCTCCTACGAGCAGTACTTC; CDR3 protein: CASSSTSGVPSYEQYF
V gene: TRBV5-1; J gene: TRBJ2-7; D gene: -; CDR3 DNA: TGCGCCAGCACCCTGGGGACGGTCGCCACCTACGAGCAGTACTTC; CDR3 protein: CASTLGTVATYEQYF
V gene: TRBV7-9; J gene: TRBJ2-1; D gene: TRBD2; CDR3 DNA: TGTGCCAGCAGTTTTCCGGGACTAGCGGGAGGGGAGCAGTTCTTC; CDR3 protein: CASSFPGLAGGEQFF
V gene: TRBV30; J gene: TRBJ2-3; D gene: TRBD1; CDR3 DNA: TGTGCCTGGAAATTAGGGGGGACAGGGTTTTTCGGCACAGATACGCAGTATTTT; CDR3 protein: CAWKLGGTGFFGTDTQYF
V gene: TRBV6-1; J gene: TRBJ1-3; D gene: -; CDR3 DNA: TGTGCCAGCAGTGAAGTCCTCTGGCCGCCGAACACCATATATTTT; CDR3 protein: CASSEVLWPPNTIYF
V gene: TRBV15; J gene: TRBJ1-5; D gene: -; CDR3 DNA: TGTGCCACCAGCAGAGAGACGGGGGGTATGCCCAATCAGCCCCAGCATTTT; CDR3 protein: CATSRETGGMPNQPQHF
V gene: TRBV25-1; J gene: TRBJ1-2; D gene: -; CDR3 DNA: TGTGCCAGCGGAGACATCGGAGGAGCTGGCTACACCTTC; CDR3 protein: CASGDIGGAGYTF
V gene: TRBV18; J gene: TRBJ2-4; D gene: -; CDR3 DNA: TGTGCCAGCTCACCGGATTTAGCCAAAAACATTCAGTACTTC; CDR3 protein: CASSPDLAKNIQYF